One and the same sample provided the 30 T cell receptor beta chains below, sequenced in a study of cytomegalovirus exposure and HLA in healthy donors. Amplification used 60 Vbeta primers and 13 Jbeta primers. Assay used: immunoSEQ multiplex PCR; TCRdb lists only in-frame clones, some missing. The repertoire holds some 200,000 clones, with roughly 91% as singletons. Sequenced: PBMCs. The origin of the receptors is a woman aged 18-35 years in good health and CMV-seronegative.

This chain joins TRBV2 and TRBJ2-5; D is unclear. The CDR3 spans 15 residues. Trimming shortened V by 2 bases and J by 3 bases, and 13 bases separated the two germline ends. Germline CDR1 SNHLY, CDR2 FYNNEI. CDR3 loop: CASSENSGREETQYF. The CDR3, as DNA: TGTGCCAGCAGTGAAAATAGTGGTCGGGAAGAGACCCAGTACTTC.

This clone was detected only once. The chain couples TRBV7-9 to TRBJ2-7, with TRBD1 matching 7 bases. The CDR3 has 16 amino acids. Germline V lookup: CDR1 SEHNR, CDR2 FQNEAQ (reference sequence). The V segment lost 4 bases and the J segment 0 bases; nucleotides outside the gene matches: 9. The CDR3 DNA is TGTGCCAGCAGCTCGTCCGGGACAGAAATCTCCTACGAGCAGTACTTC. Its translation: CASSSSGTEISYEQYF.

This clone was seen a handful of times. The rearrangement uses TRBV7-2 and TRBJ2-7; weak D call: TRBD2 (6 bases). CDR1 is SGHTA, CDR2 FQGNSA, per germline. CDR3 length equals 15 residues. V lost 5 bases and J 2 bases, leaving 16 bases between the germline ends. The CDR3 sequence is CASSQDGGSAYEQYF. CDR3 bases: TGTGCCAGCAGCCAGGATGGGGGGAGCGCCTACGAGCAGTACTTC.

This CDR3 reads CASRVGSQVTGSQPQHF. The CDR3 bases are TGTGCCAGCAGGGTCGGCTCCCAGGTAACCGGCTCTCAGCCCCAGCATTTT. This rearrangement joins TRBV25-1 to TRBJ1-5; D is unclear. The germline V gene has CDR1 MGHDK and CDR2 SYGVNS. The CDR3 contains 17 residues. V dropped 6 bases and J dropped 6 bases, with 24 bases sitting between them.

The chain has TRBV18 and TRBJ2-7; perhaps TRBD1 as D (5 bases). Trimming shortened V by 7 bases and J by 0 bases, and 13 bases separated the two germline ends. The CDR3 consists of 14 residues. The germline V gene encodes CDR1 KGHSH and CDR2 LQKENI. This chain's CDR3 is CASFATALSYEQYF. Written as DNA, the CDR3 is TGTGCCAGCTTCGCGACAGCCCTCTCCTACGAGCAGTACTTC.

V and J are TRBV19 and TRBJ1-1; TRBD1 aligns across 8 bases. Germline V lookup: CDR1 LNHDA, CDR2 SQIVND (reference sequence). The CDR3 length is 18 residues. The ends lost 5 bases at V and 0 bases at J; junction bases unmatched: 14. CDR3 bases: TGTGCCAGTAGTCCGAGACAGGGGAATATTGCCATGAACACTGAAGCTTTCTTT. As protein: CASSPRQGNIAMNTEAFF.

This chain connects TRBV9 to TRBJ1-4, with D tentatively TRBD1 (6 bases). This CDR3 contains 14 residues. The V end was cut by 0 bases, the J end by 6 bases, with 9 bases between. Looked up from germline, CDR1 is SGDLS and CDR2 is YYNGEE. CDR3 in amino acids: CASSVGQEYEKLFF. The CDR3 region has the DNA TGTGCCAGCAGCGTAGGACAGGAGTATGAAAAACTGTTTTTT.

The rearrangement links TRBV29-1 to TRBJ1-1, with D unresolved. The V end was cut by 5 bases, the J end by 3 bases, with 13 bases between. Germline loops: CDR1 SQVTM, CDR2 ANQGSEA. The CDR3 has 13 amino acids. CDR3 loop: CSVWEITDTEAFF. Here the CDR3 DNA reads TGCAGCGTTTGGGAGATAACGGACACTGAAGCTTTCTTT.

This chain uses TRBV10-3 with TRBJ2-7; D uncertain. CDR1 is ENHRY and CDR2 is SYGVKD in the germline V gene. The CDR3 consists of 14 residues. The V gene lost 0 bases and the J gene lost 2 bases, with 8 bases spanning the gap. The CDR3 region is CAISESNEAYEQYF. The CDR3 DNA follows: TGTGCCATCAGTGAGTCGAATGAGGCCTACGAGCAGTACTTC.

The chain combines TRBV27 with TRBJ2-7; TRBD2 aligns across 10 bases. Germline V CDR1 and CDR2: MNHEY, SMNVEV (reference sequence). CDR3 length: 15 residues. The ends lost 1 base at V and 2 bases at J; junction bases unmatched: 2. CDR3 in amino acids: CASSLYSGGTYEQYF. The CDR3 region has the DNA TGTGCCAGCAGTTTATATAGCGGGGGGACCTACGAGCAGTACTTC.

This CDR3 is CASSGPGLAANNYEQYF. For the CDR3, the DNA is TGTGCCAGTAGTGGGCCGGGACTAGCGGCAAATAACTACGAGCAGTACTTC. The J gene is TRBJ2-7, the V gene TRBV19, with TRBD2 matching 11 bases. CDR3 length: 17 amino acids. J was trimmed by 3 bases and V by 5 bases; bases with no gene match: 12. In germline, CDR1 is LNHDA, CDR2 SQIVND (reference sequence).

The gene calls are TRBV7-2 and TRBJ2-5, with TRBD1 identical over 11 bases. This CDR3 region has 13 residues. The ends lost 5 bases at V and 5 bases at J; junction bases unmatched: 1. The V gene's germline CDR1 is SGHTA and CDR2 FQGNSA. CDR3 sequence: CASSRDRGETQYF. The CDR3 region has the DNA TGTGCCAGCAGCCGGGACAGGGGGGAGACCCAGTACTTC.

The CDR3 coding sequence is TGTGCCAGCAGTGCTCGGACAGGGATTAATGAAAAACTGTTTTTT. Protein sequence: CASSARTGINEKLFF. The V and J genes are TRBV6-1 and TRBJ1-4, with 8 bases aligning to TRBD1. The CDR3 is 15 amino acids. The V gene's germline CDR1 is MNHNS and CDR2 SASEGT. Trimming removed 4 bases from V and 4 bases from J; junction bases left unmatched: 5.

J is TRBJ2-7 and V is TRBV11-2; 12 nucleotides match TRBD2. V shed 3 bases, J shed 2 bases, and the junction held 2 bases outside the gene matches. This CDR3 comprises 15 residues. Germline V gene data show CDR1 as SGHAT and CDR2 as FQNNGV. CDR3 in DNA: TGTGCCAGCAGCTTCCTAGCGGGAGGGGCCTACGAGCAGTACTTC. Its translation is CASSFLAGGAYEQYF.

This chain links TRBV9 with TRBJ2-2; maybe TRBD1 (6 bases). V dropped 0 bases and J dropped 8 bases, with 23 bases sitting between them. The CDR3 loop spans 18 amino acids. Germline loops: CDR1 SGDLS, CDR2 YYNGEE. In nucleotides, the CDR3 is TGTGCCAGCAGCGTAGTGGTGGGGGCGCCGAAAAAAAGGGGGGAGCTGTTTTTT. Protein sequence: CASSVVVGAPKKRGELFF.

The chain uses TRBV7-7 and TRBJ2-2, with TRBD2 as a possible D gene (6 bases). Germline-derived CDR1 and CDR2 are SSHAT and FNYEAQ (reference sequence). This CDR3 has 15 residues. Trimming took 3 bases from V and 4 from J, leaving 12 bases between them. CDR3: CASSLTGAGTGELFF. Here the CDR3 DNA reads TGTGCCAGCAGCTTGACGGGAGCGGGCACCGGGGAGCTGTTTTTT.

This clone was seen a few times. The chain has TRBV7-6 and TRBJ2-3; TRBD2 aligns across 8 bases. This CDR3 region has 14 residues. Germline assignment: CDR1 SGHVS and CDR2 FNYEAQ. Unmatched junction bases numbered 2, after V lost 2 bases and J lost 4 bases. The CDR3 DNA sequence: TGTGCCAGCAGCTTATCGGGGGGGGCAGATACGCAGTATTTT. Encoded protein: CASSLSGGADTQYF.

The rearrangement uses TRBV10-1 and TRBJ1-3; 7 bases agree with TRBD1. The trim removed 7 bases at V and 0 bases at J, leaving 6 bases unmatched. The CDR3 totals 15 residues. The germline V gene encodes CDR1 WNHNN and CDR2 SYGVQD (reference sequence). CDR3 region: CASTADRDSGNTIYF. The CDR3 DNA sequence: TGCGCCAGCACCGCCGACAGGGACTCTGGAAACACCATATATTTT.

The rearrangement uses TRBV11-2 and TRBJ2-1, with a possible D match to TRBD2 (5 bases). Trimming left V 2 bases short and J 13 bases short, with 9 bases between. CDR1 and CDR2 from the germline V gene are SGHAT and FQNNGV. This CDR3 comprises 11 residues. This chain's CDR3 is CASSLSSGQFF. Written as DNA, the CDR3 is TGTGCCAGCAGCTTATCGTCGGGACAGTTCTTC.

CDR3 residues: CASSPDSFGEIYEQYF. CDR3 DNA: TGCGCCAGCAGCCCGGACAGCTTTGGGGAAATTTACGAGCAGTACTTC. The chain recombines TRBV5-1 with TRBJ2-7; maybe TRBD1 (6 bases). Trimming took 4 bases from V and 4 from J, leaving 21 bases between them. The CDR3 contains 16 residues. The germline gives CDR1 SGHRS, CDR2 YFSETQ.

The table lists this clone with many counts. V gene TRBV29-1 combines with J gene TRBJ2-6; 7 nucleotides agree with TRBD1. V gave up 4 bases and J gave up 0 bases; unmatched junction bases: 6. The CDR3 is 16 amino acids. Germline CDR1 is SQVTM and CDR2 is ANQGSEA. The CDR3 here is CSVGTGPTSGANVLTF. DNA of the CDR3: TGCAGCGTTGGGACAGGACCAACCTCTGGGGCCAACGTCCTGACTTTC.

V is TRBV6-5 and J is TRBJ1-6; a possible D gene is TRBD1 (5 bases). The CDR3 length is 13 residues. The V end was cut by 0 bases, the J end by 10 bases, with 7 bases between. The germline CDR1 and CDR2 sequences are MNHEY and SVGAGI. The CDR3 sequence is CASSYSEGSPLHF. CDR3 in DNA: TGTGCCAGCAGTTACTCGGAGGGGTCACCCCTCCACTTT.

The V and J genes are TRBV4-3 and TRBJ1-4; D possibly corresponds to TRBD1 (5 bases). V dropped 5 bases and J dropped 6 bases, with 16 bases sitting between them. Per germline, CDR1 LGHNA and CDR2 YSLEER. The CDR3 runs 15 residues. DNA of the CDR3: TGCGCCAGCAGCTGGGTCCCGGGAGGGGATGAAAAACTGTTTTTT. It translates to CASSWVPGGDEKLFF.

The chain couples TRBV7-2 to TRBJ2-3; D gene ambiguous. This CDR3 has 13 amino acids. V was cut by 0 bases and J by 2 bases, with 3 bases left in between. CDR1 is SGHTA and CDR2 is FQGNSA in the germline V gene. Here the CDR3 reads CASSLAATDTQYF. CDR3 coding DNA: TGTGCCAGCAGCTTAGCGGCCACAGATACGCAGTATTTT.

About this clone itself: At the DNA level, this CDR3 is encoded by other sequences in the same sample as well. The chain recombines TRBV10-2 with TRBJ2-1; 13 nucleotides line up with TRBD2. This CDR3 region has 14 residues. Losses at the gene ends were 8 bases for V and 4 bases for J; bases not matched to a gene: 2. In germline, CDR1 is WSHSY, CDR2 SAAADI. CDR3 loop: CASRLAGGYNEQFF. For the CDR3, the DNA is TGCGCCAGCCGACTAGCGGGGGGATACAATGAGCAGTTCTTC.

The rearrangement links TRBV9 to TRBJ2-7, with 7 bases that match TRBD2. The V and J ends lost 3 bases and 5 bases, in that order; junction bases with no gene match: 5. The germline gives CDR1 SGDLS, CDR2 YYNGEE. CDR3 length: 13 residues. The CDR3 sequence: CASSAPSGDEQYF. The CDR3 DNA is TGTGCCAGCAGCGCACCAAGCGGGGACGAGCAGTACTTC.

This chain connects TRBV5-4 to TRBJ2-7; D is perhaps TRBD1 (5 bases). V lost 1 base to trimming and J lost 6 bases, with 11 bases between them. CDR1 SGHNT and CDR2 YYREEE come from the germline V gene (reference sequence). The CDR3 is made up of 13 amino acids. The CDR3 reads CASSLQGNSEQYF. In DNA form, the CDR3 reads TGTGCCAGCAGCTTGCAGGGAAATAGCGAGCAGTACTTC.

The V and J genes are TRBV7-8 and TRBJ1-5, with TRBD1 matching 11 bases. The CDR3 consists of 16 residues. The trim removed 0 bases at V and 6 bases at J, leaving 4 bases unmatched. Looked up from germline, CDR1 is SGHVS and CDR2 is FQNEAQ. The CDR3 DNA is TGTGCCAGCAGCTTAGCGGGGACAGGGGGGGGTCAGCCCCAGCATTTT. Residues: CASSLAGTGGGQPQHF.

The CDR3, as DNA: TGTGCCAGCAGTGCGGGAGGGGTTGAAGAGGGACATGGCTACACCTTC. Translation: CASSAGGVEEGHGYTF. The chain couples TRBV2 to TRBJ1-2; a weak D match, TRBD1 (5 bases). Trimming stripped 4 bases from V and 6 bases from J, with 21 bases between. The CDR3 totals 16 residues. In germline, CDR1 is SNHLY, CDR2 FYNNEI.

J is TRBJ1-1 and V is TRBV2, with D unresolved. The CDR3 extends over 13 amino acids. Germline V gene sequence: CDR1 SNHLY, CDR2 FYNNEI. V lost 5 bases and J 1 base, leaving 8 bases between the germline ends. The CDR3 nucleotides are TGTGCCAGCAGTTTCACAGAGAACACTGAAGCTTTCTTT. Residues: CASSFTENTEAFF.